These 17 T cell receptor beta chains share one sample of origin, sequenced in a study of blood T cell repertoires in COVID-19. Clones were sequenced by immunoSEQ multiplex PCR, and TCRdb holds only the in-frame ones, with some missing. The table shows roughly 250,000 clones, with about nine tenths occurring only once. The sample consisted of PBMCs or T cells enriched from blood (not recorded which). The receptor source for this set is a woman aged 18-29 years who had recovered from COVID-19.

The rearrangement joins TRBV7-9 to TRBJ2-2, with unresolved D. Trimming removed 7 bases from V and 0 bases from J, with 12 bases in between. CDR1 SEHNR and CDR2 FQNEAQ come from the germline V gene (reference sequence). The CDR3 loop spans 15 amino acids. CDR3 region: CASIGRVTNTGELFF. CDR3 nucleotides: TGTGCCAGCATCGGTCGCGTAACGAACACCGGGGAGCTGTTTTTT.

The chain couples TRBV4-2 to TRBJ2-1, with 7 bases identical to TRBD1. Germline V gene lookup returns CDR1 LGHNA and CDR2 YNFKEQ. V trimming: 2 bases; J trimming: 15 bases; junction bases outside the gene matches: 7. The CDR3 has 12 amino acids. The DNA of the CDR3 is TGTGCCAGCAGCCAAATTGGACAGGACTCGTTCTTC. Amino acids: CASSQIGQDSFF.

This clone has only a few counts. This chain joins TRBV5-1 and TRBJ2-2; 9 bases are a match to TRBD2. Germline assignment: CDR1 SGHRS and CDR2 YFSETQ. Trimming removed 2 bases from V and 2 bases from J; junction bases left unmatched: 4. The CDR3 covers 16 residues. The CDR3 loop is CASSFVLAGNTGELFF. The CDR3 nucleotides read TGCGCCAGCAGCTTTGTACTAGCGGGTAACACCGGGGAGCTGTTTTTT.

This clone was seen only a few times. The chain couples TRBV19 to TRBJ1-1; 7 bases align to TRBD1. CDR1 and CDR2 from the germline V gene are LNHDA and SQIVND (reference sequence). This CDR3 has 11 residues. J gave up 5 bases and V 9 bases, and 3 bases lay outside the gene matches. CDR3 nucleotide sequence: TGTGCCAGCCAGACAGGGACTGAAGCTTTCTTT. It codes for CASQTGTEAFF. Supplemented by reference TRBV19 and TRBJ1-1, the full variable domain reads DGGITQSPKYLFRKEGQNVTLSCEQNLNHDAMYWYRQDPGQGLRLIYYSQIVNDFQKGDIAEGYSVSREKKESFPLTVTSAQKNPTAFYLCASQTGTEAFFGQGTRLTVV.

The V gene is TRBV5-6, the J gene TRBJ1-1, with unresolved D. Trimming shortened V by 3 bases and J by 1 base, and 13 bases separated the two germline ends. Germline CDR1 reads SGHDT; CDR2 reads YYEEEE. The CDR3 extends over 15 amino acids. In nucleotides, the CDR3 is TGTGCCAGCAGCTGGGTGGGAGCTCCGAACACTGAAGCTTTCTTT. Its protein is CASSWVGAPNTEAFF.

The chain links TRBV6-5 to TRBJ2-7; tentative D call: TRBD1 (5 bases). Germline V gene sequence: CDR1 MNHEY, CDR2 SVGAGI. The germline V and J ends were trimmed by 0 bases and 4 bases, with 7 bases remaining between them. The CDR3 has 13 amino acids. The CDR3 bases are TGTGCCAGCAGTTACTCCAGGGATTACGAGCAGTACTTC. Translation: CASSYSRDYEQYF.

The rearrangement uses TRBV10-1 and TRBJ2-1, with 10 bases fitting TRBD2. Losses at the gene ends were 2 bases for V and 4 bases for J; bases not matched to a gene: 5. The germline V gene has CDR1 WNHNN and CDR2 SYGVQD (reference sequence). This CDR3 has 16 residues. CDR3 region: CASSEGGAGGYNEQFF. The CDR3 coding sequence is TGCGCCAGCAGTGAGGGTGGAGCGGGAGGGTACAATGAGCAGTTCTTC.

The J gene is TRBJ1-2, the V gene TRBV12-5; 8 bases fit TRBD1. V shed 5 bases and J 13 bases; nucleotides not matched to a gene: 9. From germline, CDR1 is LGHNT and CDR2 FRNRAP. This CDR3 has 12 residues. The CDR3 protein is CASGPGQGVVTF. CDR3 bases: TGTGCTAGTGGTCCCGGACAGGGAGTAGTCACCTTC.

The gene calls are TRBV5-1 and TRBJ2-1, with 10 bases matching TRBD2. CDR3 length: 16 residues. Per the germline V gene, CDR1 is SGHRS and CDR2 is YFSETQ. V gave up 5 bases and J gave up 4 bases; unmatched junction bases: 9. The CDR3 DNA follows: TGCGCCAGCAGAGCATTTACTAGCGGGGCATACAATGAGCAGTTCTTC. Its protein is CASRAFTSGAYNEQFF. Complete variable domain (other parts from reference TRBV5-1 and TRBJ2-1): KAGVTQTPRYLIKTRGQQVTLSCSPISGHRSVSWYQQTPGQGLQFLFEYFSETQRNKGNFPGRFSGRQFSNSRSEMNVSTLELGDSALYLCASRAFTSGAYNEQFFGPGTRLTVL.

The V call is TRBV18, the J call TRBJ1-5; possible D gene TRBD1, 5 bases. The CDR3 runs to 16 residues. With 1 base removed from V and 6 bases from J, the gap between germline ends came to 16 bases. CDR1 is KGHSH and CDR2 is LQKENI in the germline V gene. The CDR3 reads CASSPRDLGGGQPQHF. The DNA for the CDR3 is TGTGCCAGCTCACCACGGGACTTGGGGGGGGGTCAGCCCCAGCATTTT.

This chain connects TRBV9 to TRBJ2-2; D is undetermined. The ends were cut back, 7 bases at V and 0 bases at J, with 10 bases in the middle. This CDR3 has 14 amino acids. The germline gives CDR1 SGDLS, CDR2 YYNGEE. The CDR3 DNA is TGTGCCAGCGCCCAAGCATCGAACACCGGGGAGCTGTTTTTT. Its translation is CASAQASNTGELFF.

The rearrangement uses TRBV2 and TRBJ2-4; perhaps TRBD1 as D (6 bases). With 4 bases removed from V and 4 bases from J, the gap between germline ends came to 8 bases. This CDR3 is built from 13 residues. In germline, CDR1 is SNHLY, CDR2 FYNNEI. CDR3 sequence: CASSAGVKNIQYF. As DNA, the CDR3 is TGTGCCAGCAGTGCAGGGGTTAAAAACATTCAGTACTTC.

This chain connects TRBV6-2 or TRBV6-3 to TRBJ2-2; 8 bases are a match to TRBD2. V shed 4 bases, J shed 6 bases, and the junction held 4 bases outside the gene matches. The germline CDR1 and CDR2 sequences are MNHEY and SVGEGT. CDR3 length: 14 amino acids. DNA of the CDR3: TGTGCCAGCAGTTCGACTAGCGCCGCCGGGGAGCTGTTTTTT. Translating gives CASSSTSAAGELFF.

The J gene is TRBJ2-1, the V gene TRBV5-6; a possible D gene is TRBD1 (5 bases). Germline lookup yields CDR1 SGHDT and CDR2 YYEEEE. V dropped 4 bases and J dropped 0 bases, with 20 bases sitting between them. This CDR3 contains 18 residues. CDR3 residues: CASSLKSIGASSYNEQFF. The CDR3 DNA follows: TGTGCCAGCAGCCTAAAATCAATAGGGGCCAGCTCCTACAATGAGCAGTTCTTC.

The chain's CDR3 is CASSPGTTNEKLFF. DNA of the CDR3: TGTGCCAGCAGCCCGGGAACAACTAATGAAAAACTGTTTTTT. The chain joins TRBV4-2 to TRBJ1-4; no firm D call. Between the trimmed V and J ends, which lost 4 bases and 0 bases, there was a span of 6 bases. Germline assignment: CDR1 LGHNA and CDR2 YNFKEQ. This CDR3 region has 14 residues.

This clone was counted a single time. CDR3 DNA sequence: TGTGCCAGCAGCCCCGACAGCTATGGCTACACCTTC. It is translated as CASSPDSYGYTF. This sequence joins TRBV9 and TRBJ1-2; possibly TRBD1 for D (5 bases). CDR1 is SGDLS and CDR2 is YYNGEE in the germline V gene. CDR3 length: 12 amino acids. Trimming pared 4 bases from V and 4 bases from J, leaving 8 bases between.

This chain joins TRBV6-5 and TRBJ2-7, with 7 bases aligning to TRBD1. Germline V gene data show CDR1 as MNHEY and CDR2 as SVGAGI. The CDR3 contains 16 residues. The V segment lost 0 bases and the J segment 2 bases; nucleotides outside the gene matches: 7. CDR3 nucleotides: TGTGCCAGCAGTTACTCGTGGCGGCAGGGGGCCTACGAGCAGTACTTC. Amino acid sequence: CASSYSWRQGAYEQYF.